This T cell receptor (beta chain) is drawn from a study of OX40 agonist ivuxolimab in advanced cancers. Study-wide context: The costimulatory receptor OX40 (CD134) was targeted by ivuxolimab, a fully human IgG2 agonistic monoclonal antibody. The purpose of peripheral TCRbeta sequencing was to test whether ivuxolimab changed TCR sequence diversity and led to clonal T-cell expansion. Intravenous ivuxolimab was administered to patients every 2 weeks at six dose levels: 0.01, 0.1, 0.3, 1.5, 3 and 10 mg/kg. Among the approximately 54 dose-escalation patients, about 19 had hepatocellular carcinoma, about 15 melanoma, 9 renal cell carcinoma and 9 head and neck cancer. Patients were allowed to have had prior anti-PD-1, anti-PD-L1 or anti-CTLA-4 therapy, and more than 35% of the dose-escalation patients had been treated with checkpoint inhibitors. Partial responses were achieved by three dose-escalation patients, of whom one had hepatocellular carcinoma and two had cutaneous melanoma. The paper reports the monotherapy dose-escalation portion (N of about 54 patients) of the phase I ivuxolimab trial. A male proportion of around 83% and a mean age of around 60 years, ranging from roughly 23 to 79, were recorded for the dose-escalation cohort. General study outcomes and caveats: Partial responders in the 0.1-3.0 mg/kg groups had among the lowest normalized peripheral clonal expansion, especially among CD8+ T cells. At doses of 0.1 to 3.0 mg/kg, clonal expansion of both CD4+ and CD8+ blood T cells was observed from baseline to week 6. After ivuxolimab, expanded clones were on average more numerous among CD8+ T cells than among CD4+ T cells. Low levels of normalized T-cell clonal expansion were also seen in some patients who did not respond. The antigen specificity of the clonally expanded peripheral T cells was not determined.

CDR1 and CDR2 (SGHDT, YYEEEE) derive from the germline V gene. V is cut by 2 bases and J by 4 bases, and the space between the germline ends is 6 bases. There are 12 amino acids in the CDR3, from cysteine to phenylalanine inclusive. Only the CDR3 DNA stays, 36 bases, in frame from base 1. Turning to this clone: The antigen this receptor binds is unknown. The sample holds no much larger clone one base away, and base qualities are not on file.

Genomic DNA was isolated from the sorted cells so that the TCRbeta CDR3 region could be sequenced. TCRbeta CDR3 regions were sequenced using the immunoSEQ Assay. What TCRdb holds here is the immuneACCESS table cut down to in-frame rearrangements. Part of the clones is not present; checked against another copy, under half of the missing clones reflect an unresolved V gene, and the others are unexplained. This sample holds around 67,000 clones; roughly 87% were observed only once. The top ten constitute 1.3% of the sample. Patients with autoimmune disease history or receiving systemic immunosuppression were excluded from the trial. Peripheral blood for TCR sequencing was drawn from every dose cohort at baseline, at cycle 4 day 1 and at cycle 7 day 1. Samples were obtained from an open-label, multicenter, first-in-human phase I dose-escalation trial of ivuxolimab. The trial enrolled adults with locally advanced or metastatic head and neck squamous cell, hepatocellular, melanoma or renal cell carcinoma. CD4+ and CD8+ T cells were sorted separately from peripheral blood before TCR sequencing.

The chain uses TRBV5-6 and TRBJ1-2; no D gene can be assigned with confidence. Sample: CD4+ or CD8+ T cells sorted from blood, taken in a trial of the OX40 agonist ivuxolimab. This TCR came from an adult with an advanced solid tumor such as melanoma, head and neck, liver or kidney cancer. DNA sequence: TGTGCCAGCAGCTTTACCCTCTATGGCTACACCTTC. The encoded protein is CASSFTLYGYTF.